These 17 T cell receptor beta chains originate from one sample sequenced in a study of control samples from healthy donors and cancer patients. Generated by immunoSEQ multiplex PCR, the TCRdb table keeps only in-frame clones and is missing some. Here the sample spans a few hundred thousand clones, 75% to 95% being singletons. Sequencing used PBMCs. These receptors all come from a man aged 35 to 55 with head and neck cancer.

The gene calls are TRBV6-2 or TRBV6-3 and TRBJ2-7; D is perhaps TRBD1 (5 bases). The CDR3 is made up of 14 amino acids. Trimming stripped 2 bases from V and 3 bases from J, with 11 bases between. Germline CDR1 reads MNHEY; CDR2 reads SVGEGT. CDR3 region: CASSYRGLIYEQYF. The CDR3 DNA reads TGTGCCAGCAGTTACAGGGGTTTGATCTACGAGCAGTACTTC.

V usage is TRBV18 and J usage is TRBJ2-7; 10 nucleotides match TRBD2. The germline gives CDR1 KGHSH, CDR2 LQKENI. J lost 4 bases, V lost 3 bases, and 6 bases had no gene match. The CDR3 has 15 amino acids. CDR3: CASSPGTSETYEQYF. CDR3 nucleotides: TGTGCCAGCTCACCCGGGACTAGCGAAACGTACGAGCAGTACTTC.

The sample holds one count of this clone. This rearrangement joins TRBV19 to TRBJ2-3; D is unclear. With 4 bases removed from V and 2 bases from J, the gap between germline ends came to 16 bases. From germline, CDR1 is LNHDA and CDR2 SQIVND (reference sequence). The CDR3 has 16 residues. This chain's CDR3 is CASSTGGSVNTDTQYF. The DNA for the CDR3 is TGTGCCAGTAGTACCGGCGGCTCCGTTAACACAGATACGCAGTATTTT.

The chain carries TRBV5-4 and TRBJ1-4; a weak D match, TRBD1 (5 bases). The germline V gene has CDR1 SGHNT and CDR2 YYREEE (reference sequence). The CDR3 runs 17 residues. Trimming pared 3 bases from V and 7 bases from J, leaving 22 bases between. As DNA, the CDR3 is TGTGCCAGCAGCTCTGGCCAGGGTGGGGGTAAGGTTGAAAAACTGTTTTTT. Protein product: CASSSGQGGGKVEKLFF.

The rearrangement uses TRBV9 and TRBJ1-1; possible D gene TRBD1, 5 bases. Trimming stripped 4 bases from V and 4 bases from J, with 14 bases between. The CDR3 contains 14 residues. Germline CDR1 SGDLS, CDR2 YYNGEE. CDR3 bases: TGTGCCAGCAGCAGAAGCCCGGGGGTCACTGAAGCTTTCTTT. This gives the protein CASSRSPGVTEAFF.

The chain uses TRBV9 and TRBJ1-5; D gene ambiguous. CDR3 length: 14 residues. Per germline, CDR1 SGDLS and CDR2 YYNGEE. Trimming left V 3 bases short and J 5 bases short, with 12 bases between. The CDR3 here is CASSAQQSDQPQHF. The CDR3 DNA reads as TGTGCCAGCAGCGCCCAACAATCCGATCAGCCCCAGCATTTT.

This chain joins TRBV18 and TRBJ2-1; TRBD2 is a possible D gene (5 bases). Germline CDR1 reads KGHSH; CDR2 reads LQKENI. This CDR3 has 15 amino acids. With 3 bases removed from V and 3 bases from J, the gap between germline ends came to 12 bases. CDR3 sequence reads: CASSPTGSNYNEQFF. The CDR3 nucleotides are TGTGCCAGCTCACCGACGGGGTCCAACTACAATGAGCAGTTCTTC.

J is TRBJ2-5 and V is TRBV27; no firm D call. V was pared by 2 bases and J by 5 bases, with 12 bases between. CDR1 is MNHEY and CDR2 is SMNVEV in the germline V gene (reference sequence). This CDR3 has 14 residues. The CDR3 sequence: CASSLRAGRETQYF. Here the CDR3 DNA reads TGTGCCAGCAGTTTAAGGGCCGGACGGGAGACCCAGTACTTC.

The CDR3 loop is CASSSAGTSGRRETQYF. CDR3 bases: TGTGCCAGCAGTTCCGCCGGGACTAGCGGGAGGAGAGAGACCCAGTACTTC. This chain connects TRBV28 to TRBJ2-5, with 15 bases lining up with TRBD2. This CDR3 has 17 residues. Germline V gene sequence: CDR1 MDHEN, CDR2 SYDVKM. J gave up 4 bases and V 4 bases, and 7 bases lay outside the gene matches. The whole variable domain, filled in from reference TRBV28 and TRBJ2-5, reads DVKVTQSSRYLVKRTGEKVFLECVQDMDHENMFWYRQDPGLGLRLIYFSYDVKMKEKGDIPEGYSVSREKKERFSLILESASTNQTSMYLCASSSAGTSGRRETQYFGPGTRLLVL.

The J gene is TRBJ2-2, the V gene TRBV6-2 or TRBV6-3, with a weak D call TRBD1 (6 bases). Germline V CDR1 and CDR2: MNHEY, SVGEGT. This CDR3 has 14 residues. Trimming cost V 4 bases and J 4 bases, with 10 bases left between them. Here the CDR3 reads CASSWQGTTGELFF. Here the CDR3 DNA reads TGTGCCAGCAGTTGGCAGGGGACCACCGGGGAGCTGTTTTTT.

The V gene is TRBV28, the J gene TRBJ2-7, with 7 positions matching TRBD2. The J segment lost 3 bases and the V segment lost 4 bases, leaving 6 bases of the junction unmatched. The CDR3 runs to 14 residues. CDR1 MDHEN and CDR2 SYDVKM come from the germline V gene. CDR3 in DNA: TGTGCCAGCAGTTCCGGGACTATAGACTACGAGCAGTACTTC. It is translated as CASSSGTIDYEQYF.

The chain couples TRBV30 to TRBJ2-7; D might be TRBD1 (5 bases). The CDR3 totals 14 residues. Germline loops: CDR1 GTSNPN, CDR2 SVGIG (reference sequence). V was shortened by 2 bases and J by 0 bases, with 11 bases between the two germline ends. In DNA form, the CDR3 reads TGTGCCTGGAGTAAGGGGCTAAGCTCCTACGAGCAGTACTTC. It yields the protein CAWSKGLSSYEQYF. The full variable domain, its missing parts supplied by reference TRBV30 and TRBJ2-7, is SQTIHQWPATLVQPVGSPLSLECTVEGTSNPNLYWYRQAAGRGLQLLFYSVGIGQISSEVPQNLSASRPQDRQFILSSKKLLLSDSGFYLCAWSKGLSSYEQYFGPGTRLTVT.

The genes are TRBV3-1 (or the pseudogene TRBV3-2) and TRBJ2-2, with D tentatively TRBD1 (5 bases). The CDR3 spans 13 residues. CDR1 and CDR2 (germline): LGHDT, YNNKEL (reference sequence). V was cut by 5 bases and J by 9 bases, with 13 bases left in between. The CDR3 is CASSATQGRELFF. The CDR3 coding sequence is TGTGCCAGCAGCGCCACTCAGGGCCGGGAGCTGTTTTTT.

This clone was observed once. The chain recombines TRBV6-6 with TRBJ2-7, with 10 bases aligning to TRBD1. The CDR3 sequence is 14 residues long. V dropped 6 bases and J dropped 3; count of bases not matched to a gene: 5. CDR1 is MNHNY, CDR2 SVGAGI, per germline (reference sequence). CDR3 loop: CASSHGTGVYEQYF. The CDR3 DNA follows: TGTGCCAGCAGCCACGGGACAGGGGTCTACGAGCAGTACTTC.

The genes are TRBV2 and TRBJ2-3; D possibly uses TRBD1 or TRBD2 (5 bases each). Germline CDR1 and CDR2: SNHLY and FYNNEI. This CDR3 has 15 amino acids. The V gene lost 6 bases and the J gene lost 3 bases, with 16 bases spanning the gap. CDR3 amino acids: CASRALPGRTDTQYF. CDR3 bases: TGTGCCAGCAGGGCATTACCGGGACGAACAGATACGCAGTATTTT. Drawing the rest from reference TRBV2 and TRBJ2-3, the complete variable domain is EPEVTQTPSHQVTQMGQEVILRCVPISNHLYFYWYRQILGQKVEFLVSFYNNEISEKSEIFDDQFSVERPDGSNFTLKIRSTKLEDSAMYFCASRALPGRTDTQYFGPGTRLTVL.

The chain recombines TRBV10-3 with TRBJ1-6, with D uncertain. Germline-derived CDR1 and CDR2 are ENHRY and SYGVKD. The CDR3 runs 14 residues. V was shortened by 2 bases and J by 7 bases, with 9 bases between the two germline ends. CDR3 DNA sequence: TGTGCCATCAGTGAGAGTCCCACGAATTCACCCCTCCACTTT. This sequence encodes CAISESPTNSPLHF.

This rearrangement joins TRBV9 to TRBJ1-6, with 7 nucleotides matching TRBD1. The junction had 3 bases not matched to a gene; V was cut back by 1 base and J by 5 bases. The CDR3 is 15 amino acids. Germline lookup yields CDR1 SGDLS and CDR2 YYNGEE. The CDR3 nucleotides are TGTGCCAGCAGCGTACAGGGGGGTGATAATTCACCCCTCCACTTT. Amino acid sequence: CASSVQGGDNSPLHF.